This T cell receptor beta chain stems from a study of T cell responses to AZD1222 COVID-19 vaccine listed by TCRdb under 2021. Broadly, across the study: TCR sequencing was performed for approximately 240 trial participants, of whom some 200 were given two doses of AZD1222 and some 25 were given two doses of MenACWY control vaccine. Enrollment into the trials was organized by age into subgroups of 18-55, 56-69 and 70-plus years, and those subgroups contained about 160, 30 and 59 TCR-sequenced participants, respectively.

As to this clone: Its antigen is not yet known. Per-base quality was not reported, and no clone a single base away is much larger than it.

The sample's time point label, in plain terms: about 28 days (+/-7) after the second vaccine dose. The treatment or condition label for this specimen denotes: meningococcal conjugate vaccine given as trial control. Vaccinee samples came from UK trials COV001 and COV002, including a single-blind randomized controlled phase 2/3 trial of AZD1222 (ChAdOx1 nCoV-19) in healthy adults. For TCRbeta chain sequencing, PBMC samples were collected from trial participants at day 0 and at day 28 after the second dose. The investigation overall reported the following: Conclusions about previously exposed vaccinees are limited, since just five or six AZD1222 recipients were seropositive for SARS-CoV-2 at baseline. Participants were mostly white British, with more females than males. The authors suggested clonal diversity may have been underestimated. Reportedly, almost half of the unique spike-specific TCRs recognized epitopes lying outside the regions that are mutated in the B.1.351 and B.1.1.7 variants. After two AZD1222 doses, both the breadth and the depth of spike-specific TCRs were significantly higher than at day 0 and than in MenACWY recipients. In the small 56-69-year group, the increase in depth fell short of significance, most likely because of low power. Because no samples from the day 14 peak response were available, repertoires could be characterized only after the peak T cell response. CD4 TCRs associated with the vaccine covered the entire spike protein, and the dominant responses were in regions 160-218 and 743-854.

The CDR3 regions of human TCRbeta chains were analyzed by immunosequencing. From the authors' description of their analysis: Repertoire TCRs were matched against a reference library of SARS-CoV-2-specific TCRs generated with the MIRA antigen-specificity platform. Breadth was defined as the fraction of unique TCRs that were SARS-CoV-2-associated, and depth was defined as the fraction of total T cells that were SARS-CoV-2-associated. Each spike-specific TCR was assigned to its reactive spike region and to a CD4 or CD8 class using the MIRA data. Log10-transformed breadth and depth values were compared by one-way ANOVA with Sidak's multiple comparisons tests. The source is immuneACCESS, and TCRdb retained only in-frame sequences with V and J called. Part of the clones is not carried over; for the studies checked, unresolved V genes explain less than half of this, and the remainder is unexplained. V and J calls and clone size are given by that table; D and trimming were obtained from the DNA. For this sample the table gives around 150,000 clones, of which about 89% were detected only once. 7.5% to 9.5% of the sample lies in the top ten.

Based on the germline V gene, the CDR1 and CDR2 sequences are SGHRS and YFSETQ. V is cut by 4 bases and J by 3 bases, and the space between the germline ends is 17 bases. Its CDR3 holds 15 amino acids, cysteine through phenylalanine. The kept DNA is CDR3 alone, 45 bases in frame from the first base. The chain is encoded by TRBV5-1 joined to TRBJ2-7; the D region possibly corresponds to TRBD2 (6 bases align). This material consisted of peripheral blood, taken 28 days after the second dose of the MenACWY control vaccine. This TCR derives from an adult who received the MenACWY meningococcal vaccine as a control. The CDR3 reads CASSRTGTQDYEQYF. In nucleotides, the sequence is TGCGCCAGCAGCCGGACCGGGACTCAGGACTACGAGCAGTACTTC.